This entry lists 12 T cell receptor beta chains sequenced from one sample in a study of CD8 T cells in Susac syndrome. cDNA came from about 0.5 to 1 ug RNA primed by random hexamers. TCRdb used MiXCR to reprocess the immunoSEQ multiplex PCR reads, holding one entry per CDR3 protein. The sample consists of 200,000 to 250,000 distinct CDR3 sequences, 95% of them appearing once. Sequenced sample: CD4+ T cells from PBMCs. All receptors come from a human donor with multiple sclerosis.

The chain couples TRBV3-1 to TRBJ1-2; D ambiguous. This CDR3 has 13 amino acids. Trimming took 2 bases from V and 5 from J, leaving 9 bases between them. The germline V gene has CDR1 LGHDT and CDR2 YNNKEL (reference sequence). CDR3 sequence: CASSQLGGYGYTF. Written as DNA, the CDR3 is TGTGCCAGCAGCCAATTGGGAGGGTATGGCTACACCTTC.

This chain joins TRBV29-1 and TRBJ2-3; weak D call: TRBD2 (5 bases). V lost 5 bases to trimming and J lost 2 bases, with 8 bases between them. The CDR3 is 12 residues long. CDR1 is SQVTM and CDR2 is ANQGSEA in the germline V gene. The CDR3 DNA reads TGCAGCGTTCTAGCTGTCACAGATACGCAGTATTTT. This codes for CSVLAVTDTQYF.

The chain has TRBV30 and TRBJ1-1; D call uncertain. The V and J ends lost 1 base and 3 bases respectively, with 9 bases between them. Per germline, CDR1 GTSNPN and CDR2 SVGIG (reference sequence). The CDR3 extends over 13 amino acids. Here the CDR3 DNA reads TGTGCCTGGAGTGCAATAACGGACACTGAAGCTTTCTTT. It is translated as CAWSAITDTEAFF.

This clonotype was recorded once. The chain links TRBV20-1 to TRBJ2-3, with 14 bases that match TRBD2. From germline, CDR1 is DFQATT and CDR2 SNEGSKA (reference sequence). This CDR3 is 16 amino acids long. With 3 bases clipped from V and 11 bases from J, the junction kept 13 bases outside the gene matches. DNA for the CDR3: TGCAGTGCTAGGGCTTCGACTAGCGGGGGGGCCGATGGGCAGTATTTT. Protein sequence: CSARASTSGGADGQYF.

The CDR3 loop is CASSLPTGAGTDTQYF. The CDR3 DNA sequence: TGCGCCAGCAGCTTGCCAACGGGGGCCGGCACAGATACGCAGTATTTT. This chain connects TRBV5-1 to TRBJ2-3; either TRBD1 or TRBD2 may supply D (6 bases each). The CDR3 runs to 16 residues. Trimming removed 1 base at V and 1 base at J, with 13 bases between. Germline values: CDR1 SGHRS, CDR2 YFSETQ.

In its sample, this clonotype was seen once. The chain is built from TRBV25-1 and TRBJ2-5; TRBD2 aligns across 7 bases. This CDR3 spans 15 amino acids. Germline loops: CDR1 MGHDK, CDR2 SYGVNS. The trim removed 4 bases at V and 5 bases at J, leaving 10 bases unmatched. CDR3 sequence reads: CASSGGTTAGETQYF. Written as DNA, the CDR3 is TGTGCCAGCAGTGGAGGGACTACGGCCGGGGAGACCCAGTACTTC.

The gene calls are TRBV2 and TRBJ1-2; maybe TRBD1 (5 bases). CDR1 SNHLY and CDR2 FYNNEI come from the germline V gene. The CDR3 totals 14 residues. V gave up 6 bases and J gave up 3 bases, with 14 bases separating them. CDR3 loop: CASRANQGYYGYTF. DNA for the CDR3: TGTGCCAGCAGGGCAAATCAGGGATACTATGGCTACACCTTC.

The J gene is TRBJ1-1, the V gene TRBV20-1; unclear D gene. CDR1 is DFQATT, CDR2 SNEGSKA, per germline (reference sequence). The V end lost 5 bases, the J end lost 1 base, and 8 bases lay between the germline ends. The CDR3 covers 12 residues. For the CDR3, the DNA is TGCAGTGCTGGCAGACAGAACACTGAAGCTTTCTTT. Residues: CSAGRQNTEAFF.

The chain links TRBV29-1 to TRBJ2-3; 7 bases line up with TRBD1. Germline trimming cut 7 bases from V and 3 bases from J; bases unmatched to any gene: 4. CDR1 is SQVTM, CDR2 ANQGSEA, per germline. This CDR3 comprises 12 residues. CDR3 coding DNA: TGCAGCGACAGGGGTTCAACAGATACGCAGTATTTT. Its translation is CSDRGSTDTQYF.

This rearrangement joins TRBV20-1 to TRBJ1-2; 8 nucleotides agree with TRBD1. CDR3 size: 10 residues. CDR1 and CDR2 (germline): DFQATT, SNEGSKA (reference sequence). CDR3 bases: TGCAGCGGACAGGGAAATGGCTACACCTTC. Protein: CSGQGNGYTF.

Here the CDR3 reads CASSVDRDYEQYF. CDR3 DNA: TGTGCCAGCAGCGTGGACAGGGACTACGAGCAGTACTTC. The chain couples TRBV7-2 to TRBJ2-7, with 8 positions matching TRBD1. CDR1 is SGHTA and CDR2 is FQGNSA in the germline V gene. After removal of 5 bases from V and 3 bases from J, the junction contained 3 bases not matched to a gene. This CDR3 is 13 amino acids long.

The table lists this clonotype with a count of one. This chain uses TRBV27 with TRBJ1-5; no firm D call. V was cut by 2 bases and J by 3 bases, with 8 bases left in between. Per germline, CDR1 MNHEY and CDR2 SMNVEV (reference sequence). The CDR3 runs to 14 residues. DNA of the CDR3: TGTGCCAGCAGTTTAAAAGGGTACAATCAGCCCCAGCATTTT. This translates into CASSLKGYNQPQHF.